Presented here are 7 T cell receptor beta chains from one specimen sequenced in a study of T cells in Graves' hyperthyroidism and ophthalmopathy. Amplification of TCR beta CDR3 regions used RNA as the template. Carried out on the TCR CDR3, a first-round RT-PCR used the HTBI primer set. In TCRdb, the multiplex PCR reads were re-called with MiXCR into one record per CDR3 protein. Among some 700,000 distinct CDR3 sequences, around 16% were seen once, and the ten largest hold about 16%. Sequenced input: blood. Source of these receptors: a man in his forties or fifties with Graves' hyperthyroidism.

This clonotype was counted only a few times. The CDR3 DNA is TGTGCCAGCAGCACGCCGGGACTAGCGGGGCTTAGCACAGATACGCAGTATTTT. The encoded protein is CASSTPGLAGLSTDTQYF. The chain links TRBV5-4 to TRBJ2-3; 13 positions agree with TRBD2. V was clipped by 4 bases and J by 0 bases; unmatched bases: 8. The CDR3 contains 18 residues. Looked up from germline, CDR1 is SGHNT and CDR2 is YYREEE (reference sequence).

The chain recombines TRBV30 with TRBJ1-5; D is unclear. V shed 2 bases and J shed 7 bases, with 9 bases lying between them. The CDR3 covers 12 residues. The germline gives CDR1 GTSNPN, CDR2 SVGIG (reference sequence). Here the CDR3 DNA reads TGTGCCTGGAGTTCGGGCCCGCAGCCCCAGCATTTT. It is translated as CAWSSGPQPQHF. The full variable domain, rest sourced from reference TRBV30 and TRBJ1-5, is SQTIHQWPATLVQPVGSPLSLECTVEGTSNPNLYWYRQAAGRGLQLLFYSVGIGQISSEVPQNLSASRPQDRQFILSSKKLLLSDSGFYLCAWSSGPQPQHFGDGTRLSIL.

This clonotype was found many times. This chain links TRBV28 with TRBJ1-5, with no clear D. The V end lost 3 bases, the J end lost 6 bases, and 3 bases lay between the germline ends. CDR1 is MDHEN, CDR2 SYDVKM, per germline. The CDR3 covers 11 residues. CDR3 residues: CASSLTQPQHF. CDR3 nucleotide sequence: TGTGCCAGCAGTTTGACTCAGCCCCAGCATTTT. The full variable domain, with the rest looked up from reference TRBV28 and TRBJ1-5, is DVKVTQSSRYLVKRTGEKVFLECVQDMDHENMFWYRQDPGLGLRLIYFSYDVKMKEKGDIPEGYSVSREKKERFSLILESASTNQTSMYLCASSLTQPQHFGDGTRLSIL.

This clonotype was seen many times. This chain connects TRBV7-6 to TRBJ2-7; 8 bases align to TRBD1. This CDR3 spans 15 amino acids. The V segment lost 5 bases and the J segment 6 bases; nucleotides outside the gene matches: 12. Germline CDR1 SGHVS, CDR2 FNYEAQ. The DNA of the CDR3 is TGTGCCAGCAGCCCGGAGGACAGGGTCCCTCTCGAGCAGTACTTC. Translated, it gives CASSPEDRVPLEQYF. Variable domain in full (rest from reference TRBV7-6 and TRBJ2-7): GAGVSQSPRYKVTKRGQDVALRCDPISGHVSLYWYRQALGQGPEFLTYFNYEAQQDKSGLPNDRFSAERPEGSISTLTIQRTEQRDSAMYRCASSPEDRVPLEQYFGPGTRLTVT.

Many counts were recorded for this clonotype. The chain uses TRBV10-3 and TRBJ2-3, with 9 nucleotides matching TRBD2. The CDR3 totals 16 residues. The V gene end was trimmed by 3 bases and the J gene end by 6 bases; junction bases not matched to a gene: 10. Germline V gene data show CDR1 as ENHRY and CDR2 as SYGVKD. In DNA, the CDR3 is TGTGCCATCAGTGACGGTAGCGGGAGATCGATTGATACGCAGTATTTT. Amino acids: CAISDGSGRSIDTQYF.

As for this clonotype: A read error may be the cause here, since a much bigger clone is one base away. The J gene is TRBJ2-7, the V gene TRBV5-1, with a tentative D call TRBD1 (5 bases). CDR1 and CDR2 from the germline V gene are SGHRS and YFSETQ. This CDR3 contains 14 residues. For the CDR3, the DNA is TGCGCCAGCAGCTTTGGACAACGCGGCTACGAGCGGTACTTC. Amino acids: CASSFGQRGYERYF.

This clonotype occurred a few times. This chain joins TRBV14 and TRBJ2-7; 11 nucleotides agree with TRBD2. Per the germline V gene, CDR1 is SGHDN and CDR2 is FVKESK. The CDR3 is 16 residues long. V lost 4 bases, J lost 2 bases, and 7 bases stayed unmatched. As DNA, the CDR3 is TGTGCCAGCAGCCCGGGACTAGCGGAAGGGGCCTACGAGCAGTACTTC. Translation gives CASSPGLAEGAYEQYF.